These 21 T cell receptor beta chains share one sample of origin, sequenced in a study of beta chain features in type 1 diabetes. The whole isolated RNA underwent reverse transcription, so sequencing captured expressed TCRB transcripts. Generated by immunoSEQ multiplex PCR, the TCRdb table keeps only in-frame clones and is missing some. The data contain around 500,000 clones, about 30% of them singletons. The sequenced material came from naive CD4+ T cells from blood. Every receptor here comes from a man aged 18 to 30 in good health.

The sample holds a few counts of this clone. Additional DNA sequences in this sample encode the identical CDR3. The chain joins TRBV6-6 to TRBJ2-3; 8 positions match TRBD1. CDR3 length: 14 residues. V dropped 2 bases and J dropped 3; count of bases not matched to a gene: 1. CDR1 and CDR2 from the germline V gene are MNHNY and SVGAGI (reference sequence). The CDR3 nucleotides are TGTGCCAGCAGTTACCGGACAGGGACAGATACGCAGTATTTT. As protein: CASSYRTGTDTQYF.

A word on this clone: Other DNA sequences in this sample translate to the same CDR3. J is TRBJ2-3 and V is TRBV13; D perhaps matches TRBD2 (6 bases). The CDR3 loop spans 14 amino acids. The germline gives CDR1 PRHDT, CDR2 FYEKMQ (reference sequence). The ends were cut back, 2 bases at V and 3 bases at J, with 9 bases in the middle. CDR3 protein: CASSLRAGTDTQYF. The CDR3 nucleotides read TGTGCCAGCAGCTTACGGGCGGGGACAGATACGCAGTATTTT. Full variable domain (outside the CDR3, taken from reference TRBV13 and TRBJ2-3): AAGVIQSPRHLIKEKRETATLKCYPIPRHDTVYWYQQGPGQDPQFLISFYEKMQSDKGSIPDRFSAQQFSDYHSELNMSSLELGDSALYFCASSLRAGTDTQYFGPGTRLTVL.

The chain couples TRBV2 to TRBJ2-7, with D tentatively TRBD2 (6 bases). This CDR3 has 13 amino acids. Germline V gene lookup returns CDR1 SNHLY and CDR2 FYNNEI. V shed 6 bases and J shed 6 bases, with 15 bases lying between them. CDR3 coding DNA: TGTGCCAGCAGCCGGGGGACTTTAGGCGAGCAGTACTTC. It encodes CASSRGTLGEQYF.

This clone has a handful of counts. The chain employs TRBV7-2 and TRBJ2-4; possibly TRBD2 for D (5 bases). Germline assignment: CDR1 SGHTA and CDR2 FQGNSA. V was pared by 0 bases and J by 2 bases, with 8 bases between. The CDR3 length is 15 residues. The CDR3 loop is CASSLAWEPKNIQYF. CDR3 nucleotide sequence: TGTGCCAGCAGCTTAGCGTGGGAGCCCAAAAACATTCAGTACTTC.

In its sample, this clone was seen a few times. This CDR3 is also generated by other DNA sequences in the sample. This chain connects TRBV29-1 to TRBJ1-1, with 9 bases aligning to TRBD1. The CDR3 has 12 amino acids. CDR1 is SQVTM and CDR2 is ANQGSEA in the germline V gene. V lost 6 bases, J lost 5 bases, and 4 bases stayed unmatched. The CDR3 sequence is CSVDRGRTEAFF. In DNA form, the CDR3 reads TGCAGCGTCGACAGGGGGAGGACTGAAGCTTTCTTT.

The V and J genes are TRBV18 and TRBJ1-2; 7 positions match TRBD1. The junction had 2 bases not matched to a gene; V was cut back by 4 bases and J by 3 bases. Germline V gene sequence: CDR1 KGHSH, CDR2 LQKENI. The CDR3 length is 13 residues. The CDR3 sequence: CASSRTGDYGYTF. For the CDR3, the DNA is TGTGCCAGCTCACGAACAGGGGACTATGGCTACACCTTC. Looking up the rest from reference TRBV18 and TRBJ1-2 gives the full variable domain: NAGVMQNPRHLVRRRGQEARLRCSPMKGHSHVYWYRQLPEEGLKFMVYLQKENIIDESGMPKERFSAEFPKEGPSILRIQQVVRGDSAAYFCASSRTGDYGYTFGSGTRLTVV.

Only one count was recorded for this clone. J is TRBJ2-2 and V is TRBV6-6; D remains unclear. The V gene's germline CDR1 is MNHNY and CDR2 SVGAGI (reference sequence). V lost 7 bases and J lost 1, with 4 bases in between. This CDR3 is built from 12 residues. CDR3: CASKRNTGELFF. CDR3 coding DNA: TGTGCCAGCAAGCGGAACACCGGGGAGCTGTTTTTT.

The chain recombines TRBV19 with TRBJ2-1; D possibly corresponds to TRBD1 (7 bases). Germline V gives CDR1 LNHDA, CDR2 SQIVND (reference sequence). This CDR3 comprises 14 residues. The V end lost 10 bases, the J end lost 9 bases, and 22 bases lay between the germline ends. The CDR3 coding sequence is TGTGCCATTAGACAGGGAGGCTTCGGAGGTGAGCAGTTCTTC. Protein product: CAIRQGGFGGEQFF.

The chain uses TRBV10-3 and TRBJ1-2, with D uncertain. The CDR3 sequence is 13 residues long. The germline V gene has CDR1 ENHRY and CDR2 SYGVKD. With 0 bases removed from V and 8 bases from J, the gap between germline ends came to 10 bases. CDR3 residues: CAISESEGLGYTF. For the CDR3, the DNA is TGTGCCATCAGTGAGTCGGAGGGTCTGGGCTACACCTTC.

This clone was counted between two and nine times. The CDR3 coding sequence is TGTGCCAGCGGCCGACAGGGATCGTACGAGCAGTACTTC. It is translated as CASGRQGSYEQYF. The chain is built from TRBV5-4 and TRBJ2-7, with TRBD1 matching over 7 bases. V lost 7 bases to trimming and J lost 4 bases; unmatched junction nucleotides: 8. Germline V gene data show CDR1 as SGHNT and CDR2 as YYREEE (reference sequence). CDR3 length: 13 amino acids.

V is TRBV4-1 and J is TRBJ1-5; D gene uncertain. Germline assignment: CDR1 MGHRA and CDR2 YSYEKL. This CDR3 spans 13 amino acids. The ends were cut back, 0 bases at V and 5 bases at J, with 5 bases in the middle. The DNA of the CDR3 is TGCGCCAGCAGCCAAGAACGTGATCAGCCCCAGCATTTT. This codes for CASSQERDQPQHF.

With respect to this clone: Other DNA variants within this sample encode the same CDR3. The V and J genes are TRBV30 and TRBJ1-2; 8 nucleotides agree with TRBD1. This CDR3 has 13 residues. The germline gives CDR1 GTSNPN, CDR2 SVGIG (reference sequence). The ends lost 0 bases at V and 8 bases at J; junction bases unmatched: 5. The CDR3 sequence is CAWSVRTGLGYTF. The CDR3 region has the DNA TGTGCCTGGAGTGTACGGACAGGGTTAGGCTACACCTTC.

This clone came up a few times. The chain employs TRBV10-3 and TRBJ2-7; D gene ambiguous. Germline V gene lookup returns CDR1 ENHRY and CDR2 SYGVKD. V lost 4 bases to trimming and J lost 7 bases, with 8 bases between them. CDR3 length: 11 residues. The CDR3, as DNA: TGTGCCATCAGTGGAGCCCGGGAGCAGTACTTC. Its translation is CAISGAREQYF.

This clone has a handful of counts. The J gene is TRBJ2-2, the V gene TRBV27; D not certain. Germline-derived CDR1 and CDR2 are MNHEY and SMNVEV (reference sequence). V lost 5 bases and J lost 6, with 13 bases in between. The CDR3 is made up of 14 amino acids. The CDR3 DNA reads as TGTGCCAGCAGTCAGACGGCCGAGGCCGGGGAGCTGTTTTTT. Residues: CASSQTAEAGELFF.

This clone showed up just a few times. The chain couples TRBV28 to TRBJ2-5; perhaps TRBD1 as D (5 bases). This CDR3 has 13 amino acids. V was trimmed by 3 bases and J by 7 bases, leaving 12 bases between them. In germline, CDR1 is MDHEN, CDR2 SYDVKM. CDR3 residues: CASSFAGPGTQYF. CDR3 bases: TGTGCCAGCAGTTTTGCAGGGCCCGGGACCCAGTACTTC. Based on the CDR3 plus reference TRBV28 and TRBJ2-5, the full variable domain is DVKVTQSSRYLVKRTGEKVFLECVQDMDHENMFWYRQDPGLGLRLIYFSYDVKMKEKGDIPEGYSVSREKKERFSLILESASTNQTSMYLCASSFAGPGTQYFGPGTRLLVL.

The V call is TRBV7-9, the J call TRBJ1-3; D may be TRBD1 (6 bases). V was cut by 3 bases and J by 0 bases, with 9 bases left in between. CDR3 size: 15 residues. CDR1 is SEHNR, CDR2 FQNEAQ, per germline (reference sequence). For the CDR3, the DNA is TGTGCCAGCAGCTTGAGGGGGTTCTCTGGAAACACCATATATTTT. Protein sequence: CASSLRGFSGNTIYF.

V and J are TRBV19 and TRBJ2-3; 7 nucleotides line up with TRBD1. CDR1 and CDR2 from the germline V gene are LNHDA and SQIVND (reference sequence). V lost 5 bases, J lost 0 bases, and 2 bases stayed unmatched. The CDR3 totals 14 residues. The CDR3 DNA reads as TGTGCCAGTAGTCCGGACAGGAGCACAGATACGCAGTATTTT. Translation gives CASSPDRSTDTQYF. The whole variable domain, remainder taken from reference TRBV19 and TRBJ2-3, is DGGITQSPKYLFRKEGQNVTLSCEQNLNHDAMYWYRQDPGQGLRLIYYSQIVNDFQKGDIAEGYSVSREKKESFPLTVTSAQKNPTAFYLCASSPDRSTDTQYFGPGTRLTVL.

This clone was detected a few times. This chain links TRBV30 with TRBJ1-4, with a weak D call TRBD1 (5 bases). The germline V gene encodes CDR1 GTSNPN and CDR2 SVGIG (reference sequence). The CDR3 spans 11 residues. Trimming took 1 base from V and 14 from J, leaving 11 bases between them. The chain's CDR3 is CAWSAGGVLFF. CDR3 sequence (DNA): TGTGCCTGGAGTGCCGGAGGGGTGCTGTTTTTT.

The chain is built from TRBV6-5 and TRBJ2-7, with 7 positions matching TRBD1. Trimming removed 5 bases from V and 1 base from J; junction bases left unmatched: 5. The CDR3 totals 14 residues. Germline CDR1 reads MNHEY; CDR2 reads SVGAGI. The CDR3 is CASSNTGQSYEQYF. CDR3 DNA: TGTGCCAGCAGTAACACGGGACAGTCCTACGAGCAGTACTTC.

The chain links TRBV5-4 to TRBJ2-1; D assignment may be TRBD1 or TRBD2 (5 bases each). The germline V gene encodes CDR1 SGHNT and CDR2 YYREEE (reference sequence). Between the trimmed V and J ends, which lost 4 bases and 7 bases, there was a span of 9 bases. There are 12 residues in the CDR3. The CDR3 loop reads CASSRRENEQFF. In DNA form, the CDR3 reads TGTGCCAGCAGCCGCAGGGAGAATGAGCAGTTCTTC.

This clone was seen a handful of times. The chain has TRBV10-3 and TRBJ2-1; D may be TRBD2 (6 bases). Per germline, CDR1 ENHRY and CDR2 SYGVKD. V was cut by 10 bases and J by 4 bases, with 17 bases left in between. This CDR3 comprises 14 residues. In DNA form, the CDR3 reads TGTGCCACCGGGGGAACACAGACGTACAATGAGCAGTTCTTC. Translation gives CATGGTQTYNEQFF.